These 8 T cell receptor beta chains were sequenced from one sample in a study of blood T cell repertoires in COVID-19. Sequencing used immunoSEQ multiplex PCR; TCRdb keeps in-frame clones, though not all of them. The table records roughly 160,000 clones, approximately 82% of them present only once. Sequenced: peripheral blood. These receptors all come from a woman between 65 and 79 years old who had recovered from COVID-19.

The CDR3 coding sequence is TGCGCCAGCAGCCCAAACGGGGGGGACTCTGGAAACACCATATATTTT. Its protein product is CASSPNGGDSGNTIYF. The chain combines TRBV5-1 with TRBJ1-3, with D maybe TRBD1 (5 bases). V lost 4 bases to trimming and J lost 0 bases, with 14 bases between them. This CDR3 is 16 amino acids long. The V gene's germline CDR1 is SGHRS and CDR2 YFSETQ.

V usage is TRBV4-3 and J usage is TRBJ1-4; D is ambiguous. CDR1 is LGHNA and CDR2 is YSLEER in the germline V gene. This CDR3 contains 13 residues. The germline V and J ends were trimmed by 0 bases and 8 bases, with 7 bases remaining between them. CDR3 region: CASSQDRSEKLFF. CDR3 bases: TGCGCCAGCAGCCAAGATCGGTCCGAAAAACTGTTTTTT.

This clone was picked up a small number of times. The chain has TRBV7-9 and TRBJ2-5; D unresolved. The length of the CDR3 is 11 residues. CDR1 and CDR2 from the germline V gene are SEHNR and FQNEAQ (reference sequence). V dropped 5 bases and J dropped 5 bases, with 6 bases sitting between them. CDR3 sequence (DNA): TGTGCCAGCAGCCCCGGGGAGACCCAGTACTTC. It specifies CASSPGETQYF.

The V and J genes are TRBV6-5 and TRBJ2-1, with 7 bases fitting TRBD1. The CDR3 length is 15 residues. The germline gives CDR1 MNHEY, CDR2 SVGAGI. V shed 2 bases and J 5 bases; nucleotides not matched to a gene: 6. CDR3 amino acids: CASSYPTTGNNEQFF. The CDR3 nucleotides read TGTGCCAGCAGTTACCCGACGACAGGGAACAATGAGCAGTTCTTC.

This clone was recorded at least ten times. The chain employs TRBV20-1 and TRBJ2-2; 8 nucleotides align to TRBD2. The CDR3 is made up of 14 amino acids. Per the germline V gene, CDR1 is DFQATT and CDR2 is SNEGSKA (reference sequence). Unmatched junction bases numbered 5, after V lost 3 bases and J lost 5 bases. CDR3 residues: CSASLASGTGELFF. Here the CDR3 DNA reads TGCAGTGCTAGTTTGGCTAGCGGGACCGGGGAGCTGTTTTTT.

The V gene is TRBV18, the J gene TRBJ2-3; 11 bases agree with TRBD2. This CDR3 has 18 amino acids. CDR1 is KGHSH and CDR2 is LQKENI in the germline V gene. J gave up 3 bases and V 3 bases, and 11 bases lay outside the gene matches. The CDR3 DNA reads TGTGCCAGCTCACCCGTAGCGGGAGGGGTCGGCGGGACAGATACGCAGTATTTT. Protein: CASSPVAGGVGGTDTQYF.

This chain uses TRBV10-3 with TRBJ2-1; D is possibly TRBD2 (5 bases). From germline, CDR1 is ENHRY and CDR2 SYGVKD. The CDR3 runs 12 residues. The germline V and J ends were trimmed by 6 bases and 13 bases, with 16 bases remaining between them. CDR3 amino acids: CAISDRGPQQFF. The CDR3, as DNA: TGTGCCATCAGCGACCGGGGTCCCCAACAGTTCTTC.

This clone was observed once. This chain joins TRBV18 and TRBJ2-7; the match to TRBD1 covers 10 bases. With 3 bases clipped from V and 4 bases from J, the junction kept 9 bases outside the gene matches. Germline lookup yields CDR1 KGHSH and CDR2 LQKENI. This CDR3 is built from 16 residues. This CDR3 reads CASSPLGTGAKYEQYF. CDR3 DNA sequence: TGTGCCAGCTCACCCCTCGGGACAGGGGCGAAATACGAGCAGTACTTC.